Reported below is one T cell receptor (beta chain). What it recognizes is unknown. Produced via immunoSEQ multiplex PCR; TCRdb's table is partial and in-frame only. This table has some 170,000 clones, around 85% appearing once. This record belongs to a study of cytomegalovirus exposure and HLA in healthy donors. Overall study findings and caveats: Through in vitro validation, a few CMV-associated chains were shown to be specific for CMV antigens. Among TCR sequences, most were rare, though some public TCRs appeared in many donors. According to a later analysis, TCR clusters from the first cohort tended to co-occur in the 120 or so validation repertoires. Reportedly, diagnosis of cytomegalovirus status by the classifier showed high specificity and sensitivity.

The source of this sequence is a man in his thirties or forties in good health and CMV-seropositive. Material: PBMCs.

CDR3 bases: TGTGCCAGCAGCTTAAGACAGACTAATGAAAAACTGTTTTTT. Its protein product is CASSLRQTNEKLFF. This chain connects TRBV7-6 to TRBJ1-4, with D possibly being TRBD1 (5 bases). V was pared by 2 bases and J by 2 bases, with 6 bases between. CDR3 length: 14 residues. CDR1 and CDR2 from the germline V gene are SGHVS and FNYEAQ.